These T cell receptor beta chains were read from a single sample in a study of OX40 agonist ivuxolimab in advanced cancers. Produced via immunoSEQ multiplex PCR; TCRdb's table is partial and in-frame only. Of tens of thousands of clones listed, around 85% are singletons. This specimen consisted of CD4+ or CD8+ T cells sorted from blood, obtained in a trial of the OX40 agonist ivuxolimab. Receptor source: an adult with an advanced solid tumor such as melanoma, head and neck, liver or kidney cancer. The CDR3 runs from the conserved cysteine through the conserved F or W. A D gene is named only where the DNA matches it firmly. The size of a clone is reported for some rows only, either as once, few or many, or as a class for expanded clones.

length,J,V,size,D,CDR3,DNA
14,TRBJ2-7,TRBV18,-,TRBD1,CASSPRDRDYEQYF,TGTGCCAGCTCACCTCGGGACAGGGACTACGAGCAGTACTTC
16,TRBJ2-1,TRBV6-4,-,TRBD1,CASRRVPDRGPDEQFF,TGTGCCAGCAGGAGGGTCCCGGACAGGGGGCCCGATGAGCAGTTCTTC
13,TRBJ1-2,TRBV7-9,-,-,CASSPEGNYGYTF,TGTGCCAGCAGCCCAGAGGGGAACTATGGCTACACCTTC
17,TRBJ2-3,TRBV4-1,-,TRBD2,CASSQDRTSGITDTQYF,TGCGCCAGCAGCCAAGATCGGACTAGCGGGATCACAGATACGCAGTATTTT
15,TRBJ1-5,TRBV28,-,-,CASSLSRNSNQPQHF,TGTGCCAGCAGTTTATCGCGGAATAGCAATCAGCCCCAGCATTTT
17,TRBJ2-3,TRBV4-2,-,-,CASSQDIGYGSTDTQYF,TGTGCCAGCAGCCAAGATATAGGGTACGGTTCCACAGATACGCAGTATTTT
16,TRBJ2-5,TRBV12-5,few,TRBD1,CASGQGADRPQETQYF,TGTGCTAGTGGACAGGGGGCGGATAGGCCCCAAGAGACCCAGTACTTC
14,TRBJ1-1,TRBV28,-,-,CVSSPPGANTEAFF,TGTGTCAGCAGCCCCCCCGGGGCAAACACTGAAGCTTTCTTT
15,TRBJ1-5,TRBV6-5,-,TRBD1,CASRPTGGASQPQHF,TGTGCCAGCAGGCCCACAGGGGGCGCATCTCAGCCCCAGCATTTT
14,TRBJ2-7,TRBV9,-,-,CASSVGGAHYEQYF,TGTGCCAGCAGCGTAGGGGGGGCTCACTACGAGCAGTACTTC
13,TRBJ1-6,TRBV29-1,-,TRBD1,CSVRDSLNSPLHF,TGCAGCGTTCGGGACAGTCTTAATTCACCCCTCCACTTT
15,TRBJ2-7,TRBV6-1,-,TRBD2,CASTPGLGSSYEQYF,TGTGCCAGCACCCCCGGACTAGGCAGCTCCTACGAGCAGTACTTC
16,TRBJ2-1,TRBV11-2,-,-,CASSLEGSGSYNEQFF,TGTGCCAGCAGCTTAGAAGGTAGCGGTTCCTACAATGAGCAGTTCTTC
13,TRBJ1-1,TRBV5-6,-,-,CASAFMGNTEAFF,TGTGCCAGCGCCTTTATGGGGAACACTGAAGCTTTCTTT
13,TRBJ2-7,TRBV7-3,-,-,CASSLSPSYEQYF,TGTGCCAGCAGCTTATCACCCTCCTACGAGCAGTACTTC
13,TRBJ2-7,TRBV7-7,-,-,CASSLTIDYEQYF,TGTGCTAGCAGCTTAACTATTGACTACGAGCAGTACTTC
14,TRBJ2-7,TRBV10-1,few,TRBD2,CAMNGSSGSPEQYF,TGCGCCATGAATGGTTCTAGCGGGAGTCCCGAGCAGTACTTC
14,TRBJ2-1,TRBV11-2,once,-,CASSLVWGHNEQFF,TGTGCCAGCAGCTTAGTATGGGGGCACAATGAGCAGTTCTTC
17,TRBJ2-2,TRBV7-8,-,TRBD2,CASSLRLAGGRTGELFF,TGTGCCAGCAGCTTACGTTTAGCGGGAGGTCGAACCGGGGAGCTGTTTTTT
16,TRBJ2-1,TRBV4-1,-,-,CASSQVPGVTYNEQFF,TGCGCCAGCAGCCAAGTTCCCGGGGTAACGTACAATGAGCAGTTCTTC
14,TRBJ1-1,TRBV9,-,-,CASSSGGGNTEAFF,TGTGCCAGCAGCTCCGGCGGCGGGAACACTGAAGCTTTCTTT
15,TRBJ2-5,TRBV4-2,-,-,CASSQDRGDSETQYF,TGTGCCAGCAGCCAAGATCGAGGGGACTCGGAGACCCAGTACTTC
15,TRBJ2-5,TRBV7-8,-,-,CASSLGGGDQETQYF,TGTGCCAGCAGCTTAGGAGGAGGGGACCAAGAGACCCAGTACTTC
17,TRBJ1-4,TRBV5-1,-,TRBD1,CASSGDSPGVTNEKLFF,TGCGCCAGCAGCGGGGACAGCCCTGGGGTAACTAATGAAAAACTGTTTTTT
13,TRBJ2-3,TRBV2,-,-,CASRTGSADTQYF,TGTGCCAGCAGAACAGGGTCGGCAGATACGCAGTATTTT
14,TRBJ2-5,TRBV4-1,-,-,CASSPGAGLETQYF,TGCGCCAGCAGCCCGGGGGCAGGCCTGGAGACCCAGTACTTC
15,TRBJ1-4,TRBV6-5,-,-,CASSPHRPLGEKLFF,TGTGCCAGCAGTCCCCACAGGCCCTTGGGTGAAAAACTGTTTTTT
15,TRBJ2-3,TRBV28,-,-,CASSLSGREADTQYF,TGTGCCAGCAGTTTAAGTGGCCGAGAGGCAGATACGCAGTATTTT
15,TRBJ2-5,TRBV15,-,TRBD2,CATSVGGTSAETQYF,TGTGCCACCAGCGTCGGAGGTACTAGCGCCGAGACCCAGTACTTC
19,TRBJ2-1,TRBV15,-,TRBD2,CATSTGLAGIGAPYNEQFF,TGTGCCACCAGCACGGGACTAGCGGGTATTGGGGCCCCCTACAATGAGCAGTTCTTC
15,TRBJ2-5,TRBV28,-,-,CASSLFVGRGETQYF,TGTGCCAGCAGTTTATTTGTCGGGAGAGGAGAGACCCAGTACTTC
15,TRBJ1-1,TRBV6-1,-,TRBD1,CASSEYSGGSTEAFF,TGTGCCAGCAGTGAATATTCAGGGGGGTCGACTGAAGCTTTCTTT
13,TRBJ2-3,TRBV10-1,-,-,CASSERVSDTQYF,TGCGCCAGCAGTGAGAGGGTTTCAGATACGCAGTATTTT
13,TRBJ2-1,TRBV25-1,-,-,CASSDGGGNEQFF,TGTGCCAGCAGTGACGGAGGGGGCAATGAGCAGTTCTTC
16,TRBJ2-1,TRBV30,-,-,CAWTLLGRSSYNEQFF,TGTGCCTGGACCCTTCTCGGGAGAAGCTCCTACAATGAGCAGTTCTTC
13,TRBJ2-7,TRBV2,-,-,CASSPRGYYEQYF,TGTGCCAGCAGTCCTAGGGGGTACTACGAGCAGTACTTC
15,TRBJ2-1,TRBV10-1,-,TRBD2,CASKPGLGATDEQFF,TGCGCCAGCAAACCGGGACTAGGAGCCACGGATGAGCAGTTCTTC
13,TRBJ1-1,TRBV19,-,-,CASRALDDTEAFF,TGTGCCAGTAGAGCTCTGGACGACACTGAAGCTTTCTTT
13,TRBJ2-7,TRBV29-1,-,-,CSAIIGRGYEQYF,TGCAGCGCTATAATAGGTAGGGGCTACGAGCAGTACTTC
13,TRBJ1-1,TRBV4-1,once,-,CASRGSFGTEAFF,TGCGCCAGCAGGGGGTCTTTTGGGACTGAAGCTTTCTTT